This T cell receptor (beta chain) was recorded in a study of memory CD4+ T cells and cytomegalovirus serostatus. Study-wide results and caveats: Median bootstrapped AUC for CMV status was approximately 0.96 originally, approximately 0.9 US-trained. CD4+ memory repertoires contained about 40% of the 164 reported CMV TCRbeta sequences.

The V end lost 2 bases, the J end lost 6 bases, and 7 bases lay between the germline ends. CDR1 is GTSNPN, CDR2 SVGIG, per germline (reference sequence). The CDR3 sequence is 11 residues long. Note on this clone: Its antigen remains unidentified.

The sort gate was single viable CD3+CD4+CD8-CD45RO+ cells for memory CD4+ T cells. Positive selection with CD4 microbeads enriched total CD4+ T cells. Libraries were prepared by immunoSEQ multiplex PCR; TCRdb keeps only in-frame clonotypes and omits some of them. The sample has under 70,000 clones; about three quarters are singletons. The sequenced sample consisted of memory CD4+ T cells from blood. This TCR derives from an adult in good health and CMV-seronegative. V is TRBV30 and J is TRBJ2-5; D not resolved. Here the CDR3 reads CAWSPIKTQYF. The CDR3 DNA is TGTGCCTGGAGTCCTATAAAGACCCAGTACTTC.